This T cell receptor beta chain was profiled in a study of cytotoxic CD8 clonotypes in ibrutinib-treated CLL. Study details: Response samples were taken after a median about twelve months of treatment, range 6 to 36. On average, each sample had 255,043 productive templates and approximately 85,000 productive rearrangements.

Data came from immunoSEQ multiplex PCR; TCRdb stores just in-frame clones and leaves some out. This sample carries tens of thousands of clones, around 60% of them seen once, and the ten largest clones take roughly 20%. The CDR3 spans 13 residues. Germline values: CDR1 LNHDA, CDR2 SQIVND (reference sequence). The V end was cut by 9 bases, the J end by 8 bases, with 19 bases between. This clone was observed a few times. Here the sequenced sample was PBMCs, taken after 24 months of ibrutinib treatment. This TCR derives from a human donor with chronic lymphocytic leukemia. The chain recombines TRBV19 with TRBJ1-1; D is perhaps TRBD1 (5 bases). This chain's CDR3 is CASSGTVVAEAFF. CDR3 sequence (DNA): TGTGCCAGCTCCGGGACGGTGGTTGCCGAAGCTTTCTTT.